This T cell receptor beta chain was sequenced in a study of cytomegalovirus exposure and HLA in healthy donors. Vbeta (60) and Jbeta (13) primers were used in the PCR. Only in-frame clones appear in the TCRdb table, and some are missing; sequencing was by immunoSEQ multiplex PCR. The repertoire includes some 150,000 clones, about 80% of them detected once, and about 9.5% sits in the top ten. This clone was seen a handful of times. The antigen remains undetermined. J was trimmed by 5 bases and V by 5 bases; bases with no gene match: 2. This CDR3 has 14 amino acids. The germline gives CDR1 SGHVS, CDR2 FQNEAQ. Study-wide findings and caveats: A missense variant in DCLRE1C was later tied to TCR beta V- and J-gene trimming.

This clonotype was obtained from a man younger than 30 in good health and CMV-seropositive. The sequencing sample was made of PBMCs. The J gene is TRBJ2-7, the V gene TRBV7-8; TRBD2 agrees at 14 bases. The CDR3 coding sequence is TGTGCCAGCAGCCCGACTAGCGGGGGGGACGAGCAGTACTTC. Translating it yields CASSPTSGGDEQYF.